In its sample, the clone carrying this T cell receptor beta chain was seen many times. Its antigen remains unknown. RNA transcripts gave rise to amplified TCR beta CDR3 regions. Researchers ran a first-round RT-PCR on the TCR CDR3 using the HTBI primer set. Via MiXCR, TCRdb re-called the multiplex PCR reads, giving one row per CDR3 protein. Of 550,000 to 650,000 distinct CDR3 sequences in the sample, approximately 13% were seen once. This sample was taken from a study of T cells in Graves' hyperthyroidism and ophthalmopathy. Hyperthyroidism had been newly diagnosed in patients aged 18 to 65, and its duration was under 2 months. Each diagnosis was grounded in clinical symptoms, serum thyroxine and TRAb, thyroid ultrasound, and orbital computed tomography. Any symptoms of ophthalmopathy came after the first hyperthyroidism diagnosis, from which the blood sample dates. Overall study findings and caveats: Most clonotypes expanded in the thyroid (above 0.001) were also present in blood.

CDR1 MNHEY and CDR2 SVGAGI come from the germline V gene. V was shortened by 2 bases and J by 5 bases, with 13 bases between the two germline ends. This CDR3 contains 15 residues. This receptor was identified in a young woman with Graves' hyperthyroidism that later progressed to Graves' ophthalmopathy. The sequencing sample was made of blood. The chain uses TRBV6-5 and TRBJ2-1; TRBD1 might be the D (6 bases). This CDR3 is CASSYPRGEHNEQFF. The CDR3, as DNA: TGTGCCAGCAGTTACCCCAGGGGTGAGCACAATGAGCAGTTCTTC.